These 14 T cell receptor beta chains originate from one sample sequenced in a study of T cells after yellow fever vaccination. TCRdb reprocessed the 5' RACE reads with MiXCR, giving one entry per CDR3 protein. The sample lists some 320,000 distinct CDR3 sequences; 4.1% were seen once. Sequencing used PBMCs, obtained 5 days after the yellow fever booster vaccination. The source of these receptors is a man aged 18 to 35 who received the YFV17D yellow fever vaccine.

Ten or more counts support this clonotype. This chain connects TRBV20-1 to TRBJ1-2, with D possibly matching TRBD1 (6 bases). Trimming removed 6 bases at V and 8 bases at J, with 25 bases between. The CDR3 has 15 residues. Germline V lookup: CDR1 DFQATT, CDR2 SNEGSKA (reference sequence). CDR3 in amino acids: CSAQDSTGPLGGYTF. The CDR3, as DNA: TGCAGTGCCCAAGACTCGACAGGTCCCTTGGGAGGCTACACCTTC.

The chain combines TRBV27 with TRBJ2-5; tentatively, D is TRBD2 (5 bases). This CDR3 is 13 amino acids long. The V gene lost 6 bases and the J gene lost 4 bases, with 12 bases spanning the gap. The germline V gene encodes CDR1 MNHEY and CDR2 SMNVEV (reference sequence). CDR3 amino acids: CASRLRLPETQYF. The CDR3 coding sequence is TGTGCCAGCAGATTGAGACTACCAGAGACCCAGTACTTC.

The V call is TRBV7-8, the J call TRBJ2-4, with D maybe TRBD1 (8 bases). V lost 7 bases, J lost 7 bases, and 20 bases lay in between. CDR1 and CDR2 (germline): SGHVS, FQNEAQ. The CDR3 sequence is 15 residues long. CDR3 in amino acids: CASNLAGRGLNIQYF. As DNA, the CDR3 is TGTGCCAGCAATTTAGCGGGCAGGGGGCTTAACATTCAGTACTTC.

This clonotype showed up many times. The genes are TRBV5-1 and TRBJ2-1; 10 bases are shared with TRBD2. Losses at the gene ends were 4 bases for V and 5 bases for J; bases not matched to a gene: 6. Per the germline V gene, CDR1 is SGHRS and CDR2 is YFSETQ. There are 15 residues in the CDR3. The DNA of the CDR3 is TGCGCCAGCAGCGAAGGGCTAGCGGGGGACAATGAGCAGTTCTTC. As protein: CASSEGLAGDNEQFF.

The table lists this clonotype with a few counts. V gene TRBV5-6 combines with J gene TRBJ2-2; 11 positions match TRBD1. Germline V gene sequence: CDR1 SGHDT, CDR2 YYEEEE. Trimming removed 4 bases from V and 6 bases from J; junction bases left unmatched: 5. The CDR3 length is 15 residues. As DNA, the CDR3 is TGTGCCAGCAGCCTGGACAGGGGGCGGGCCGGGGAGCTGTTTTTT. Translation gives CASSLDRGRAGELFF.

This clonotype was found many times. The chain joins TRBV5-1 to TRBJ2-7; TRBD2 aligns across 7 bases. Germline V gene lookup returns CDR1 SGHRS and CDR2 YFSETQ. The V gene end was trimmed by 0 bases and the J gene end by 11 bases; junction bases not matched to a gene: 11. The CDR3 extends over 14 amino acids. Here the CDR3 reads CASSLARGTDVKYF. The CDR3, as DNA: TGCGCCAGCAGCTTGGCGCGGGGGACGGACGTAAAGTACTTC.

This clonotype was detected ten times or more. This rearrangement joins TRBV6-5 to TRBJ1-4, with 10 bases lining up with TRBD1. CDR1 MNHEY and CDR2 SVGAGI come from the germline V gene. The CDR3 extends over 16 amino acids. The J segment lost 7 bases and the V segment lost 4 bases, leaving 9 bases of the junction unmatched. The CDR3 DNA follows: TGTGCCAGCAGTTCCACTGACAGGGGGCAAGGTGAAAAACTGTTTTTT. Its translation: CASSSTDRGQGEKLFF.

There are many counts of this clonotype. The V and J genes are TRBV7-6 and TRBJ2-1; tentatively, D is TRBD1 or TRBD2 (5 bases each). The CDR3 is 13 amino acids. V lost 0 bases and J lost 9, with 9 bases in between. The V gene's germline CDR1 is SGHVS and CDR2 FNYEAQ. CDR3 in amino acids: CASSLAMGTEQFF. DNA for the CDR3: TGTGCCAGCAGCTTAGCGATGGGGACTGAGCAGTTCTTC.

This clonotype showed up just a few times. The chain carries TRBV7-9 and TRBJ2-7; the D gene could be TRBD1 or TRBD2 (5 bases each). CDR3 length equals 16 residues. V lost 5 bases and J 2 bases, leaving 19 bases between the germline ends. Germline CDR1 reads SEHNR; CDR2 reads FQNEAQ (reference sequence). CDR3 bases: TGTGCCAGCAGCCCCTCTTATCGGGGCCAAACCTACGAGCAGTACTTC. Protein product: CASSPSYRGQTYEQYF.

This clonotype has a handful of counts. The V call is TRBV12-3 or TRBV12-4, the J call TRBJ2-7; D is perhaps TRBD1 or TRBD2 (5 bases each). V was pared by 4 bases and J by 7 bases, with 14 bases between. The CDR3 is made up of 13 amino acids. CDR3 DNA: TGTGCCAGCAGTTCCACTAGGGACGGGGAGCAGTACTTC. Residues: CASSSTRDGEQYF.

This clonotype was picked up many times. This rearrangement joins TRBV28 to TRBJ2-1; D is ambiguous. The germline V and J ends were trimmed by 9 bases and 6 bases, with 3 bases remaining between them. CDR3 length equals 9 residues. Germline values: CDR1 MDHEN, CDR2 SYDVKM. The CDR3 loop reads CARINEQFF. Here the CDR3 DNA reads TGTGCCAGGATCAATGAGCAGTTCTTC.

This clonotype was detected a few times. J is TRBJ2-3 and V is TRBV12-3 or TRBV12-4; D may be TRBD2 (6 bases). This CDR3 is 16 amino acids long. V was shortened by 5 bases and J by 6 bases, with 21 bases between the two germline ends. CDR3 sequence: CASSPNLGLPPDTQYF. Written as DNA, the CDR3 is TGTGCCAGCAGTCCGAACCTGGGACTCCCCCCCGATACGCAGTATTTT.

This clonotype was picked up a small number of times. The chain joins TRBV18 to TRBJ2-3; maybe TRBD1 (7 bases). Germline lookup yields CDR1 KGHSH and CDR2 LQKENI. The V end lost 3 bases, the J end lost 2 bases, and 12 bases lay between the germline ends. This CDR3 has 15 residues. CDR3 nucleotide sequence: TGTGCCAGCTCACCCCGGGGGACAGCCACAGATACGCAGTATTTT. Its translation is CASSPRGTATDTQYF.

This clonotype was found many times. The V call is TRBV18, the J call TRBJ2-4; D gene ambiguous. CDR1 is KGHSH and CDR2 is LQKENI in the germline V gene. Trimming took off 6 bases at V and 7 bases at J, with 13 bases between the two ends. The CDR3 spans 13 residues. As DNA, the CDR3 is TGTGCCAGCTCTCTGCGACCGGGTAACATTCAGTACTTC. Its translation is CASSLRPGNIQYF. The variable domain in full, completed from reference TRBV18 and TRBJ2-4, reads NAGVMQNPRHLVRRRGQEARLRCSPMKGHSHVYWYRQLPEEGLKFMVYLQKENIIDESGMPKERFSAEFPKEGPSILRIQQVVRGDSAAYFCASSLRPGNIQYFGAGTRLSVL.